The next 13 T cell receptor beta chains were all read from a single sample in a study of immune evolution from preneoplasia to lung adenocarcinoma. Repertoires were generated with immunoSEQ multiplex PCR, while TCRdb's copy carries only in-frame clones and drops some. The sample includes about 1,900 clones, roughly 74% of them seen just once. The sequenced sample was FFPE atypical adenomatous hyperplasia tissue from the lung. The subset was: atypical adenomatous hyperplasia (AAH), lung preneoplasia. These receptors all stem from a person between 65 and 80 years old with lung adenocarcinoma.

CDR3 sequence reads: CASSARDSPSYNEQFF. The CDR3 DNA is TGTGCCAGCAGTGCTCGGGACTCTCCCTCCTACAATGAGCAGTTCTTC. The chain carries TRBV6-1 and TRBJ2-1; perhaps TRBD2 as D (6 bases). The CDR3 is made up of 16 amino acids. Trimming left V 4 bases short and J 0 bases short, with 13 bases between. In germline, CDR1 is MNHNS, CDR2 SASEGT.

The CDR3 coding sequence is TGTGCCAGCAGCAGGAGCGGGGGAACGACTGAAGCTTTCTTT. It codes for CASSRSGGTTEAFF. This chain connects TRBV7-9 to TRBJ1-1; tentative D call: TRBD1 (5 bases). CDR1 and CDR2 from the germline V gene are SEHNR and FQNEAQ (reference sequence). Trimming took 5 bases from V and 5 from J, leaving 15 bases between them. The CDR3 length is 14 residues.

The chain employs TRBV2 and TRBJ2-7, with unresolved D. V lost 2 bases and J lost 2, with 4 bases in between. This CDR3 contains 12 residues. Germline lookup yields CDR1 SNHLY and CDR2 FYNNEI. CDR3 loop: CASSERTYEQYF. The CDR3 DNA follows: TGTGCCAGCAGTGAACGGACCTACGAGCAGTACTTC. Together with reference TRBV2 and TRBJ2-7, the CDR3 gives the full variable domain: EPEVTQTPSHQVTQMGQEVILRCVPISNHLYFYWYRQILGQKVEFLVSFYNNEISEKSEIFDDQFSVERPDGSNFTLKIRSTKLEDSAMYFCASSERTYEQYFGPGTRLTVT.

The chain employs TRBV6-1 and TRBJ2-3; weak D call: TRBD2 (6 bases). The CDR3 extends over 15 amino acids. V lost 2 bases, J lost 4 bases, and 13 bases lay in between. Germline CDR1 reads MNHNS; CDR2 reads SASEGT. In DNA, the CDR3 is TGTGCCAGCAGTGAATGGGACTCCCGGGCAGATACGCAGTATTTT. Translating it yields CASSEWDSRADTQYF.

The genes are TRBV28 and TRBJ1-1; perhaps TRBD1 as D (6 bases). The CDR3 covers 13 residues. V lost 6 bases to trimming and J lost 6 bases, with 14 bases between them. Germline assignment: CDR1 MDHEN and CDR2 SYDVKM. The CDR3 protein is CASSIRGAAEAFF. Here the CDR3 DNA reads TGTGCCAGCAGCATTAGGGGGGCGGCTGAAGCTTTCTTT.

The chain joins TRBV7-2 to TRBJ2-1; possibly TRBD1 for D (5 bases). From germline, CDR1 is SGHTA and CDR2 FQGNSA. Trimming stripped 4 bases from V and 9 bases from J, with 7 bases between. This CDR3 has 11 amino acids. Here the CDR3 reads CASSWGLEQFF. The CDR3 DNA reads TGTGCCAGCAGCTGGGGCCTTGAGCAGTTCTTC.

The chain is built from TRBV28 and TRBJ1-5; D unresolved. Trimming stripped 5 bases from V and 7 bases from J, with 15 bases between. This CDR3 is 14 amino acids long. Germline values: CDR1 MDHEN, CDR2 SYDVKM. In nucleotides, the CDR3 is TGTGCCAGCAGTCCCCCTCCCCGACGGCAGCCCCAGCATTTT. It specifies CASSPPPRRQPQHF.

The chain recombines TRBV5-1 with TRBJ2-7; TRBD2 is a possible D gene (7 bases). The CDR3 runs 14 residues. The germline CDR1 and CDR2 sequences are SGHRS and YFSETQ. V lost 0 bases, J lost 5 bases, and 12 bases lay in between. The CDR3 loop is CASSLGRGLDEQYF. The CDR3 coding sequence is TGCGCCAGCAGCTTGGGGCGGGGGCTTGACGAGCAGTACTTC.

The chain is built from TRBV5-1 and TRBJ1-6; 7 bases align to TRBD1. The CDR3 is 14 residues long. J was trimmed by 7 bases and V by 0 bases; bases with no gene match: 1. Germline assignment: CDR1 SGHRS and CDR2 YFSETQ. CDR3 nucleotides: TGCGCCAGCAGCTTGGAGGGACAGAATTCACCCCTCCACTTT. It specifies CASSLEGQNSPLHF.

Sample share makes this clone large. The chain joins TRBV30 to TRBJ1-1; D is undetermined. Germline lookup yields CDR1 GTSNPN and CDR2 SVGIG (reference sequence). This CDR3 has 12 amino acids. V lost 3 bases, J lost 3 bases, and 8 bases lay in between. Written as DNA, the CDR3 is TGTGCCTGGAGGTGGGCGGACACTGAAGCTTTCTTT. As protein: CAWRWADTEAFF.

CDR3 sequence reads: CSARGLAGLIV. The DNA of the CDR3 is TGCAGTGCTAGAGGACTAGCGGGCCTCATTGTC. This sequence joins TRBV20-1 and TRBJ2-7; 10 bases match TRBD2. The CDR3 runs 11 residues. Germline CDR1 DFQATT, CDR2 SNEGSKA (reference sequence).

This chain joins TRBV9 and TRBJ2-7; 9 nucleotides match TRBD1. Germline assignment: CDR1 SGDLS and CDR2 YYNGEE. The CDR3 consists of 14 residues. J gave up 2 bases and V 7 bases, and 7 bases lay outside the gene matches. The DNA of the CDR3 is TGTGCCAGCTCCCCGGGACAGGGCCCCTACGAGCAGTACTTC. Translation: CASSPGQGPYEQYF.

The sample holds one count of this clone. V and J are TRBV9 and TRBJ2-3; D is undetermined. The CDR3 extends over 15 amino acids. The V and J ends lost 3 bases and 0 bases respectively, with 11 bases between them. The germline CDR1 and CDR2 sequences are SGDLS and YYNGEE. CDR3 in DNA: TGTGCCAGCAGCGCCATTCTTGCTAGCACAGATACGCAGTATTTT. Translated: CASSAILASTDTQYF. Drawing the rest from reference TRBV9 and TRBJ2-3, the complete variable domain is DSGVTQTPKHLITATGQRVTLRCSPRSGDLSVYWYQQSLDQGLQFLIQYYNGEERAKGNILERFSAQQFPDLHSELNLSSLELGDSALYFCASSAILASTDTQYFGPGTRLTVL.